This T cell receptor beta chain was recorded in a study of graft-versus-host responses after intestinal transplantation. Clones were sequenced by immunoSEQ multiplex PCR, and TCRdb holds only the in-frame ones, with some missing. The data contain around 90,000 clones, over 85% of them singletons. The V end lost 8 bases, the J end lost 4 bases, and 11 bases lay between the germline ends. This CDR3 region has 12 residues. Germline V gene sequence: CDR1 SEHNR, CDR2 FQNEAQ (reference sequence). With regard to this clone: Its antigen is unknown.

V usage is TRBV7-9 and J usage is TRBJ1-1, with a weak D call TRBD1 (6 bases). The source was unstimulated CD8+ T cells sorted from spleen or lymph node cells, collected before transplant. The receptor was derived from a human donor who was the organ donor for an intestinal transplant. The CDR3 sequence is CASEGGGTEAFF. The CDR3 bases are TGTGCCAGCGAAGGGGGGGGCACTGAAGCTTTCTTT.